A single sample gave rise to the 9 T cell receptor beta chains below, sequenced in a study of T cell clonotyping in hematopoietic cell transplantation. This table comes from immunoSEQ multiplex PCR, and its TCRdb copy is limited to in-frame clones, with some not included. This sample has 25,000 to 30,000 clones, with more than 65% found just once. The time point was: recipient sample about 28 days before transplant, after cytoreduction. The material sequenced was peripheral blood mononuclear cells, taken before stem cell transplant. These receptors were taken from a middle-aged man with acute myeloid leukemia. Some clones in this sample may be carry-over from other donors' samples.

V is TRBV11-2 and J is TRBJ2-3; D ambiguous. The CDR3 is 14 residues long. The germline gives CDR1 SGHAT, CDR2 FQNNGV. Trimming shortened V by 3 bases and J by 1 base, and 8 bases separated the two germline ends. Here the CDR3 reads CASSFRSRTDTQYF. The CDR3 DNA is TGTGCCAGCAGCTTCAGGTCCCGCACAGATACGCAGTATTTT.

This sequence joins TRBV5-6 and TRBJ1-2, with D tentatively TRBD1 (5 bases). Germline V gene data show CDR1 as SGHDT and CDR2 as YYEEEE. Trimming stripped 2 bases from V and 7 bases from J, with 18 bases between. This CDR3 comprises 15 residues. CDR3 nucleotide sequence: TGTGCCAGCAGCTTACCGGGACGGAGCCTATCTGGCTACACCTTC. Protein: CASSLPGRSLSGYTF. Drawing the rest from reference TRBV5-6 and TRBJ1-2, the complete variable domain is DAGVTQSPTHLIKTRGQQVTLRCSPKSGHDTVSWYQQALGQGPQFIFQYYEEEERQRGNFPDRFSGHQFPNYSSELNVNALLLGDSALYLCASSLPGRSLSGYTFGSGTRLTVV.

V usage is TRBV2 and J usage is TRBJ2-2, with a weak D call TRBD2 (5 bases). V shed 6 bases and J shed 2 bases, with 13 bases lying between them. CDR1 is SNHLY and CDR2 is FYNNEI in the germline V gene. This CDR3 is 15 amino acids long. CDR3 nucleotide sequence: TGTGCCAGCAGAGTCGAGGGCTATAACACCGGGGAGCTGTTTTTT. Protein sequence: CASRVEGYNTGELFF.

The chain couples TRBV11-3 to TRBJ1-1; 7 nucleotides agree with TRBD1. CDR3 length: 14 amino acids. Germline assignment: CDR1 SGHNT and CDR2 YENEEA. The V segment lost 1 base and the J segment 6 bases; nucleotides outside the gene matches: 5. The CDR3 loop is CASSLGDRVAEAFF. The CDR3 nucleotides are TGTGCCAGCAGCTTAGGAGACAGGGTGGCTGAAGCTTTCTTT.

In its sample, this clone was seen a few times. The chain combines TRBV11-2 with TRBJ2-7; 11 positions agree with TRBD2. Per the germline V gene, CDR1 is SGHAT and CDR2 is FQNNGV. V lost 5 bases, J lost 1 base, and 1 base stayed unmatched. The CDR3 has 14 amino acids. The CDR3 is CASSLAGGSYEQYF. CDR3 coding DNA: TGTGCCAGCAGCCTAGCGGGGGGTTCCTACGAGCAGTACTTC.

V usage is TRBV4-2 and J usage is TRBJ1-1; 8 nucleotides align to TRBD1. The ends lost 3 bases at V and 3 bases at J; junction bases unmatched: 6. Germline V gives CDR1 LGHNA, CDR2 YNFKEQ. The CDR3 loop spans 15 amino acids. In DNA, the CDR3 is TGTGCCAGCAGCCAGGAATCAGGGGGCCACACTGAAGCTTTCTTT. Translating it yields CASSQESGGHTEAFF.

The V and J genes are TRBV5-4 and TRBJ2-7; possibly TRBD2 for D (5 bases). CDR3 length: 12 amino acids. Trimming pared 4 bases from V and 5 bases from J, leaving 10 bases between. Germline assignment: CDR1 SGHNT and CDR2 YYREEE (reference sequence). DNA of the CDR3: TGTGCCAGCAGCCCCGGAGGCGACGAGCAGTACTTC. As protein: CASSPGGDEQYF.

The chain has TRBV5-1 and TRBJ2-5, with D perhaps TRBD1 (5 bases). V was shortened by 0 bases and J by 5 bases, with 14 bases between the two germline ends. The germline gives CDR1 SGHRS, CDR2 YFSETQ. CDR3 length: 15 amino acids. For the CDR3, the DNA is TGCGCCAGCAGCTTGGCGACCAGGCAGGGTGAGACCCAGTACTTC. Its translation: CASSLATRQGETQYF.

The chain combines TRBV30 with TRBJ1-2; 7 positions match TRBD1. Germline CDR1 is GTSNPN and CDR2 is SVGIG (reference sequence). The CDR3 consists of 16 residues. V lost 1 base and J lost 7; bases outside the gene matches: 15. This CDR3 reads CAWSDDWTGPQLGYTF. Written as DNA, the CDR3 is TGTGCCTGGAGTGATGACTGGACAGGCCCCCAGCTTGGCTACACCTTC.